This T cell receptor beta chain was documented in a study of shared clonotypes between healthy human individuals. The repertoire was sequenced with immunoSEQ multiplex PCR; TCRdb's copy has only in-frame clones and lacks some. The table lists over a million clones, roughly 80% of them singletons. Trimming removed 6 bases from V and 6 bases from J; junction bases left unmatched: 11. This CDR3 is 16 amino acids long. Germline CDR1 reads MNHEY; CDR2 reads SMNVEV (reference sequence). This receptor was identified in a man younger than 35 in good health. Sequenced material: memory CD4+ T cells sorted from blood. Subset meaning: CD45RA-negative fraction. V usage is TRBV27 and J usage is TRBJ1-4, with TRBD1 matching over 9 bases. The CDR3: CASRRFPGQGYEKLFF. The CDR3 DNA reads as TGTGCCAGCAGAAGATTTCCGGGACAGGGATATGAAAAACTGTTTTTT.